The 9 T cell receptor beta chains in this list originate from one sample, sequenced in a study of neurological immune-mediated disorders. A single record per CDR3 protein comes from TCRdb applying MiXCR to the 5' RACE reads. This table has tens of thousands of distinct CDR3 sequences, approximately 15% appearing once. Regarding time point: longitudinal time-point 1 (baseline). The sample consisted of PBMCs. The source is a female donor with HTLV-1-associated myelopathy (HAM/TSP).

This clonotype was counted between two and nine times. With a much larger clone just one base away, this may be a read error. This chain connects TRBV3-1 to TRBJ2-2; unclear D gene. Trimming took 1 base from V and 7 from J, leaving 10 bases between them. The CDR3 contains 14 residues. CDR1 LGHDT and CDR2 YNNKEL come from the germline V gene (reference sequence). CDR3 amino acids: CASSQGAWHGELFF. DNA of the CDR3: TGTGCCAGCAGCCAAGGGGCATGGCACGGGGAGCTGTTTTTT.

Many counts were recorded for this clonotype. The rearrangement uses TRBV28 and TRBJ2-4; 10 positions match TRBD1. V dropped 11 bases and J dropped 6; count of bases not matched to a gene: 7. The CDR3 is 13 amino acids. Germline CDR1 and CDR2: MDHEN and SYDVKM. In DNA form, the CDR3 reads TGTGCCGTGGCGGGACAGGGGTTAAACATTCAGTACTTC. Translated: CAVAGQGLNIQYF.

This clonotype was seen repeatedly, ten times or more. This CDR3 reads CAIRKTGSDTDTQYF. CDR3 DNA: TGTGCCATCCGTAAGACAGGGTCCGACACAGATACGCAGTATTTT. The J gene is TRBJ2-3, the V gene TRBV10-3; 7 positions agree with TRBD1. Germline loops: CDR1 ENHRY, CDR2 SYGVKD. V shed 8 bases and J 2 bases; nucleotides not matched to a gene: 10. CDR3 length: 15 residues.

The chain has TRBV5-1 and TRBJ2-3; no clear D. CDR1 and CDR2 from the germline V gene are SGHRS and YFSETQ. V lost 4 bases and J 4 bases, leaving 22 bases between the germline ends. The CDR3 runs to 17 residues. The CDR3 here is CASSPLSGYQVADTQYF. The CDR3 region has the DNA TGCGCCAGCAGCCCATTATCCGGCTACCAGGTTGCAGATACGCAGTATTTT.

This clonotype showed up many times. The rearrangement links TRBV2 to TRBJ1-1, with D perhaps matching TRBD1 (6 bases). The CDR3 is 14 amino acids. Looked up from germline, CDR1 is SNHLY and CDR2 is FYNNEI. V dropped 6 bases and J dropped 5 bases, with 16 bases sitting between them. CDR3 region: CASRLAGARTEAFF. Written as DNA, the CDR3 is TGTGCCAGCAGACTTGCGGGGGCTAGGACTGAAGCTTTCTTT.

In its sample, this clonotype ranks as medium-sized. The CDR3 protein is CSARAAAPLSSYEQYF. CDR3 nucleotide sequence: TGCAGTGCTAGAGCGGCAGCTCCTCTTAGCTCCTACGAGCAGTACTTC. The V gene is TRBV20-1, the J gene TRBJ2-7, with D unclear. V was clipped by 1 base and J by 0 bases, with 16 bases between them. This CDR3 is built from 16 residues. Germline lookup yields CDR1 DFQATT and CDR2 SNEGSKA (reference sequence).

This clonotype has a count of ten or more. V usage is TRBV4-2 and J usage is TRBJ1-5; D unresolved. CDR1 is LGHNA, CDR2 YNFKEQ, per germline. Deletions cut 3 bases from V and 5 bases from J, with 17 bases between. The CDR3 totals 16 residues. Here the CDR3 reads CASSQHLGNGDQPQHF. CDR3 bases: TGTGCCAGCAGCCAGCACCTGGGAAATGGGGATCAGCCCCAGCATTTT.

This clonotype occurred many times. The chain joins TRBV20-1 to TRBJ2-2, with 8 bases aligning to TRBD2. With 8 bases clipped from V and 0 bases from J, the junction kept 2 bases outside the gene matches. The germline V gene has CDR1 DFQATT and CDR2 SNEGSKA (reference sequence). The CDR3 spans 13 residues. The CDR3 DNA sequence: TGCAGTATTAGCGGGGCGAACACCGGGGAGCTGTTTTTT. The encoded protein is CSISGANTGELFF.

This clonotype has ten or more counts. This chain joins TRBV27 and TRBJ2-7, with TRBD2 matching 9 bases. Germline loops: CDR1 MNHEY, CDR2 SMNVEV (reference sequence). The CDR3 sequence is 13 residues long. V trimming: 5 bases; J trimming: 7 bases; junction bases outside the gene matches: 6. CDR3 nucleotide sequence: TGTGCCAGCAGTCCGCTAGCGGGGATGGAGCAGTACTTC. It yields the protein CASSPLAGMEQYF.